This T cell receptor beta chain appears in the sequencing data of a study of neurological immune-mediated disorders. Points from the study as a whole: None of the CDR3 amino acid sequences found in expanded clones was shared across subjects. This suggests that the TCR-beta repertoires were private in all groups. Clinical features showed no association with the multiple sclerosis repertoire cluster, and MRI features showed none either. The repertoires of 18 of 34 multiple sclerosis patients fell into one related-CDR3 cluster (a possible signature) under phylogenetic grouping.

Each CDR3 protein is one row after TCRdb ran MiXCR on the 5' RACE reads. The data contain 66,000 or so distinct CDR3 sequences, 3.4% of them seen just once; the ten biggest clones take up 3% to 4%. With 5 bases clipped from V and 12 bases from J, the junction kept 13 bases outside the gene matches. In germline, CDR1 is DFQATT, CDR2 SNEGSKA (reference sequence). The CDR3 consists of 15 residues. On this clonotype: What it binds is not known. A much larger clonotype is one base distant, so this may be a read error.

V and J are TRBV20-1 and TRBJ2-1; TRBD2 agrees at 13 bases. Sequences were obtained from PBMCs. This TCR was recovered from a man in his forties with multiple sclerosis. The CDR3 protein is CSAADPGLAGLGQFF. In DNA form, the CDR3 reads TGCAGTGCTGCCGACCCGGGACTAGCGGGATTAGGGCAGTTCTTC.